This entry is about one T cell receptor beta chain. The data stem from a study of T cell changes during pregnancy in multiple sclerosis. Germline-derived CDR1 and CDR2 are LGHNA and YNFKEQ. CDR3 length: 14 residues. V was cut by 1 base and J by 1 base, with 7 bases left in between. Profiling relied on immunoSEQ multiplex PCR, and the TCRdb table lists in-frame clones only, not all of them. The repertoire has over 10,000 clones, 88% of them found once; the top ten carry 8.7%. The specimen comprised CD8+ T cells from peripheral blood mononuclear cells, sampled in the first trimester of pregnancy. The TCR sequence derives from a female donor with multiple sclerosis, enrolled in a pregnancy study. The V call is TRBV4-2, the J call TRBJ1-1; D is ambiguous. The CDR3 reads CASSQVAGNTEAFF. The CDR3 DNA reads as TGTGCCAGCAGCCAAGTGGCAGGGAACACTGAAGCTTTCTTT.